This TCR beta chain is from a study of shared clonotypes between healthy human individuals. Study conclusions and caveats: Deeper or shallower sequencing was expected to change how clonotypes are shared among donors.

Concerning this clone: Its antigen is as yet unknown.

The CDR3 is made up of 14 amino acids. Trimming removed 1 base from V and 4 bases from J, with 10 bases in between. Per germline, CDR1 SGHAT and CDR2 FQNNGV. Extraction of genomic DNA in unsorted samples used around 82 million PBMCs. Data came from immunoSEQ multiplex PCR; TCRdb stores just in-frame clones and leaves some out. The data contain around 450,000 clones, around 79% of them seen just once; the ten biggest clones take up under 15%. The origin of this receptor is a woman aged 40 to 50 in good health. Some clones in this sample may be carry-over from other donors' samples. The source material was PBMCs. V is TRBV11-2 and J is TRBJ1-1; D gene unclear. The CDR3 loop is CASSLGLGGTEAFF. CDR3 sequence (DNA): TGTGCCAGCAGCTTAGGGTTAGGCGGCACTGAAGCTTTCTTT. The entire variable domain, with the rest obtained from reference TRBV11-2 and TRBJ1-1, is as follows: EAGVAQSPRYKIIEKRQSVAFWCNPISGHATLYWYQQILGQGPKLLIQFQNNGVVDDSQLPKDRFSAERLKGVDSTLKIQPAKLEDSAVYLCASSLGLGGTEAFFGQGTRLTVV.